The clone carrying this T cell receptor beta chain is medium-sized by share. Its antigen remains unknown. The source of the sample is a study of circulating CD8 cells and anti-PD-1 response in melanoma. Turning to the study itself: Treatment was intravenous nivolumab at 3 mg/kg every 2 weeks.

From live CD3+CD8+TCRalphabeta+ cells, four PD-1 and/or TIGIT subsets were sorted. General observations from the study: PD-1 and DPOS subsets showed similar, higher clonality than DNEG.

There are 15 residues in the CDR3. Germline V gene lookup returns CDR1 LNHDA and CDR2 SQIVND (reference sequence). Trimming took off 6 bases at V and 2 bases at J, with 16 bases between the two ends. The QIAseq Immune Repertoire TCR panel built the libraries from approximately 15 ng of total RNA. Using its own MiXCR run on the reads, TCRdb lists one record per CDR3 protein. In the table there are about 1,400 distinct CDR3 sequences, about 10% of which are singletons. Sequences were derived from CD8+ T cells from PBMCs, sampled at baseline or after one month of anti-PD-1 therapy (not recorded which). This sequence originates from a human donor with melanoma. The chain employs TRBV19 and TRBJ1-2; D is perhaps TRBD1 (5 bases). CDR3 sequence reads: CASSPFGTSNYGYTF. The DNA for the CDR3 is TGTGCCAGTAGCCCTTTCGGGACGTCCAACTATGGCTACACCTTC. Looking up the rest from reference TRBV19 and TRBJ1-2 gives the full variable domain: DGGITQSPKYLFRKEGQNVTLSCEQNLNHDAMYWYRQDPGQGLRLIYYSQIVNDFQKGDIAEGYSVSREKKESFPLTVTSAQKNPTAFYLCASSPFGTSNYGYTFGSGTRLTVV.